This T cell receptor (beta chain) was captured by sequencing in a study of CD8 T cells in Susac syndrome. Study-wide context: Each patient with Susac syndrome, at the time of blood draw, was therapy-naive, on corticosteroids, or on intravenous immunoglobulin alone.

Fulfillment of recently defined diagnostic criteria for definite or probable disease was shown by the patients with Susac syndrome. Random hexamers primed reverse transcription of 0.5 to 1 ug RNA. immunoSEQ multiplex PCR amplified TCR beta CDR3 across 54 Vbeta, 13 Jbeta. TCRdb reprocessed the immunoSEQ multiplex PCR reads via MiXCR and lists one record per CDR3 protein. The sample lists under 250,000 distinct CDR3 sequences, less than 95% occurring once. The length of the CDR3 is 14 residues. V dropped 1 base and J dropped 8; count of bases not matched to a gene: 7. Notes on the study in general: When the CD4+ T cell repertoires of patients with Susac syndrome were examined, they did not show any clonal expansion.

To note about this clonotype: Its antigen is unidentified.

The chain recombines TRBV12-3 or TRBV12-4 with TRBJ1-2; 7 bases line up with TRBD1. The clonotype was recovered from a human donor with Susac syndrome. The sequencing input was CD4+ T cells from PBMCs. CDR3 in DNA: TGTGCCAGCAGTTTAGTCAGGGGGATCAAAGGCTACACCTTC. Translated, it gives CASSLVRGIKGYTF.